This TCR beta chain appears in the sequencing data of a study of T cells in Graves' hyperthyroidism and ophthalmopathy. Study results and caveats: Blood samples included most of the expanded thyroid clonotypes exceeding 0.001.

Reasons for excluding patients were uncontrolled infection, other autoimmune disease, pregnancy or lactation. Based on clinical symptoms, serum thyroxine and TRAb, thyroid ultrasound and orbital computed tomography, diagnoses were reached. The germline CDR1 and CDR2 sequences are DFQATT and SNEGSKA (reference sequence). After removal of 6 bases from V and 6 bases from J, the junction contained 6 bases not matched to a gene. The CDR3 sequence is 13 residues long. RNA transcripts served as the template for amplifying TCR beta CDR3 regions. The TCR CDR3 first-round RT-PCR relied on the HTBI primer set. Using its own MiXCR run on the multiplex PCR reads, TCRdb lists one record per CDR3 protein. Of approximately 380,000 distinct CDR3 sequences listed, 11% to 15% are singletons. This clonotype was seen a single time. No antigen is known for it.

The receptor comes from a man aged 45-65 years with Graves' ophthalmopathy. Material: blood. The J gene is TRBJ2-3, the V gene TRBV20-1, with 10 bases fitting TRBD2. DNA of the CDR3: TGCAGTGCGAGGACTAGCGGAGGCGATACGCAGTATTTT. Its translation: CSARTSGGDTQYF.